Listed below are T cell receptor beta chains from one sample, sequenced in a study of human T cells and chemical hapten exposure. TCRdb re-analysed the RACE reads in MiXCR, keeping a single row per CDR3 protein. Among 85,000 to 120,000 distinct CDR3 sequences listed, more than 10% were seen once. Material: whole blood, obtained in connection with sensitization to the hapten diphenylcyclopropenone (DPC). Receptors were obtained from a woman aged 45-60 years with alopecia areata. Some clones in this sample may be carry-over from other donors' samples. Both conserved end residues are part of each CDR3. The D gene is left open where the match is weak. Some rows have no size entry. The others give once, few or many, or a class for an expanded clone.

v_call	d_call	j_call	cdr3_length	clone_size	cdr3_aa	cdr3_nt
TRBV28	-	TRBJ1-2	15	-	CASSFARGGIYGYTF	TGTGCCAGCAGTTTTGCCCGGGGAGGGATCTATGGCTACACCTTC
TRBV3-1	-	TRBJ2-5	17	many	CASSQDIGQTNRETQYF	TGTGCCAGCAGCCAAGATATCGGACAGACAAACCGAGAGACCCAGTACTTC
TRBV7-6	-	TRBJ1-1	15	-	CASSEDSYMNTEAFF	TGTGCCAGCAGCGAAGACAGCTATATGAACACTGAAGCTTTCTTT
TRBV5-1	TRBD1	TRBJ2-7	14	-	CATSWGQGSREQYF	TGCGCCACCTCATGGGGACAGGGTTCGCGCGAGCAGTACTTC
TRBV6-1	-	TRBJ2-1	13	few	CASSEGASLGEFF	TGTGCCAGCAGTGAGGGGGCCTCGTTAGGGGAGTTCTTC
TRBV28	-	TRBJ2-7	13	-	CASSRTHGYEQYF	TGTGCCAGCAGTCGAACCCATGGCTACGAGCAGTACTTC
TRBV29-1	-	TRBJ1-1	12	-	CSGPGPLTEAFF	TGCAGCGGTCCAGGGCCCCTCACTGAAGCTTTCTTT
TRBV7-7	-	TRBJ1-3	13	-	CASSSGSGNTIYF	TGTGCTAGCAGCTCCGGGTCTGGAAACACCATATATTTT
TRBV11-2	TRBD1	TRBJ1-2	14	-	CASSSNPGGHGYTF	TGTGCCAGCAGCTCAAACCCAGGGGGTCACGGCTACACCTTC
TRBV2	-	TRBJ2-6	17	few	CASSREWGHTGANVLTF	TGTGCCAGCAGCCGGGAGTGGGGGCATACTGGGGCCAACGTCCTGACTTTC
TRBV12-3/TRBV12-4	-	TRBJ2-1	15	few	CASSSATGSYNEQFF	TGTGCCAGCAGTTCCGCCACGGGATCCTACAATGAGCAGTTCTTC
TRBV4-2	TRBD1	TRBJ2-7	15	few	CASSLTSDRTYEQYF	TGTGCCAGCAGCCTAACGTCGGACAGGACCTACGAGCAGTACTTC
TRBV7-2	-	TRBJ2-1	16	few	CASSHGIGGGTNEQFF	TGTGCCAGCAGCCACGGTATCGGGGGTGGTACAAATGAGCAGTTCTTC
TRBV7-8	-	TRBJ1-2	12	-	CASSLRQYGYTF	TGTGCCAGCAGCTTACGGCAGTATGGCTACACCTTC
TRBV28	-	TRBJ2-7	11	-	CATRAAYEQYF	TGTGCCACCAGGGCCGCCTACGAGCAGTACTTC
TRBV6-1	-	TRBJ2-3	15	-	CASSPSGQSTDTQYF	TGTGCCAGCAGTCCCTCAGGACAGAGCACAGATACGCAGTATTTT
TRBV12-3/TRBV12-4	-	TRBJ1-4	14	-	CASSLEGPVEKLFF	TGTGCCAGCAGTTTAGAGGGCCCCGTAGAAAAACTGTTTTTT
TRBV28	-	TRBJ2-5	15	-	CASETGAGHQETQYF	TGTGCCAGTGAAACGGGGGCAGGACATCAAGAGACCCAGTACTTC
TRBV19	TRBD2	TRBJ2-3	14	-	CASSRGGGTDTQYF	TGTGCCAGTAGTCGGGGAGGGGGCACAGATACGCAGTATTTT
TRBV6-1	TRBD2	TRBJ2-1	15	many	CASTSTSGSPNEQFF	TGTGCCAGCACCTCGACTAGCGGGAGCCCTAATGAGCAGTTCTTC
TRBV7-9	-	TRBJ1-1	15	-	CASSSLRELTVEAFF	TGTGCCAGCAGCAGCCTCCGGGAGCTGACAGTTGAAGCTTTCTTT
TRBV4-1	-	TRBJ1-1	14	few	CASSQGKGRAEAFF	TGCGCCAGCAGCCAAGGAAAGGGTAGGGCTGAAGCTTTCTTT
TRBV28	-	TRBJ2-6	16	few	CASSLYRDPGANVLTF	TGTGCCAGCAGTTTATACAGGGATCCCGGGGCCAACGTCCTGACTTTC
TRBV3-1	-	TRBJ1-6	12	few	CASSQRVTPLHF	TGTGCCAGCAGCCAAAGGGTGACACCCCTCCACTTT
TRBV7-9	-	TRBJ1-2	13	many	CASSLTQGDGYTF	TGTGCCAGCAGCTTAACGCAGGGCGACGGCTACACCTTC
TRBV10-3	-	TRBJ1-1	13	-	CAMALGGNTEAFF	TGTGCCATGGCCTTGGGAGGGAACACTGAAGCTTTCTTT
TRBV6-2/TRBV6-3	-	TRBJ1-1	14	-	CASSYMEVSTEAFF	TGTGCCAGCAGTTACATGGAGGTTTCGACTGAAGCTTTCTTT
TRBV18	-	TRBJ2-7	14	-	CASSPGQYSYEQYF	TGTGCCAGCTCCCCGGGGCAGTATTCCTACGAGCAGTACTTC
TRBV11-2	-	TRBJ1-6	11	many	CASSSNSPLHF	TGTGCCAGCAGCTCGAATTCACCCCTCCACTTT
TRBV27	-	TRBJ2-2	15	many	CASSLYLQGVGELFF	TGTGCCAGCAGTTTATATTTACAGGGCGTCGGGGAGCTGTTTTTT
TRBV5-8	-	TRBJ2-1	12	-	CASSPRGIEQFF	TGTGCCAGCAGCCCAAGGGGAATTGAGCAGTTCTTC
TRBV29-1	-	TRBJ2-1	14	few	CSVSGTSFYNEQFF	TGCAGCGTCTCTGGGACATCGTTCTACAATGAGCAGTTCTTC
TRBV5-4	TRBD1	TRBJ1-2	14	-	CASSSDRAPPGYTF	TGTGCCAGCAGTTCTGACAGGGCCCCACCTGGCTACACCTTC
TRBV5-8	-	TRBJ1-2	13	-	CASSVYRNYGYTF	TGTGCCAGCAGCGTTTACAGGAACTATGGCTACACCTTC
TRBV29-1	TRBD2	TRBJ2-1	16	-	CSVAPTFSGSENEQFF	TGCAGCGTTGCCCCTACCTTTAGCGGGAGTGAGAATGAGCAGTTCTTC
TRBV13	TRBD1	TRBJ1-1	14	few	CASRQGAVNTEAFF	TGTGCCAGCAGGCAGGGGGCGGTGAACACTGAAGCTTTCTTT
TRBV20-1	TRBD2	TRBJ2-1	14	-	CSVPGGWRDNEQFF	TGCAGTGTCCCGGGGGGGTGGAGGGACAATGAGCAGTTCTTC
TRBV27	TRBD1	TRBJ2-3	17	many	CASSQIGTQGATDTQYF	TGTGCCAGCAGCCAAATAGGCACACAGGGGGCGACAGATACGCAGTATTTT
TRBV20-1	-	TRBJ1-2	13	few	CSARGGLNYGYTF	TGCAGTGCTAGAGGAGGACTAAACTATGGCTACACCTTC
TRBV2	-	TRBJ2-1	19	-	CASSEGFGTRGQLYKGQFF	TGTGCCAGCAGTGAAGGATTCGGGACCAGGGGACAACTTTACAAAGGGCAGTTCTTC
TRBV30	-	TRBJ2-3	19	few	CAWSAGQEGREPSTDTQYF	TGTGCCTGGAGTGCCGGACAGGAGGGCCGAGAACCCAGCACAGATACGCAGTATTTT
TRBV29-1	-	TRBJ2-7	12	-	CSVPDGSYEQYF	TGCAGCGTTCCAGACGGTTCCTACGAGCAGTACTTC
TRBV10-3	TRBD1	TRBJ1-1	13	many	CATSGQGNTEAFF	TGTGCCACCTCGGGACAGGGGAACACTGAAGCTTTCTTT
TRBV2	-	TRBJ2-3	12	-	CASSEGAGGQYF	TGTGCCAGCAGTGAAGGGGCTGGCGGGCAGTATTTT
TRBV20-1	-	TRBJ2-5	13	few	CSARDTSAATQYF	TGCAGTGCTAGAGATACGAGCGCCGCGACCCAGTACTTC
TRBV28	-	TRBJ2-3	14	many	CASSFRRPTDTQYF	TGTGCCAGCAGTTTCCGGAGGCCCACAGATACGCAGTATTTT
TRBV18	TRBD1	TRBJ1-1	18	-	CASSPTTGGPETNTEAFF	TGTGCCAGCTCACCCACGACAGGGGGCCCAGAGACGAACACTGAAGCTTTCTTT
TRBV5-1	-	TRBJ2-7	15	many	CASSLAPEGPYEQYF	TGCGCCAGCAGCTTAGCCCCGGAAGGCCCCTACGAGCAGTACTTC
TRBV18	-	TRBJ2-7	22	few	CASSPRDTGDLRLWAIGDEQYF	TGTGCCAGCTCACCGAGGGATACAGGGGACTTAAGGTTATGGGCTATAGGGGACGAGCAGTACTTC
TRBV9	-	TRBJ1-2	15	-	CASSVSSRAGQGYTF	TGTGCCAGCAGCGTATCGTCGCGGGCAGGGCAAGGCTACACCTTC
TRBV6-2/TRBV6-3	-	TRBJ1-1	14	many	CASTMAGQRTEAFF	TGTGCCAGCACTATGGCAGGGCAGCGCACTGAAGCTTTCTTT
TRBV11-2	TRBD1	TRBJ1-2	13	-	CASSLQGAPGYTF	TGTGCCAGCAGCTTACAGGGGGCCCCTGGCTACACCTTC
TRBV7-2	TRBD1	TRBJ1-3	14	-	CASGQGARRNTIYF	TGTGCCAGCGGACAGGGGGCGCGGAGAAACACCATATATTTT
TRBV5-5	-	TRBJ1-5	14	-	CASSYLNRDQPQHF	TGTGCCAGCAGCTATCTGAATCGGGACCAGCCCCAGCATTTT
TRBV15	-	TRBJ1-4	18	-	CATSTTSSYSGLREKLFF	TGTGCCACCAGCACGACCTCTTCGTATTCTGGCCTTCGGGAAAAACTGTTTTTT
TRBV5-1	-	TRBJ2-1	16	-	CASSLAQIFSYNEQFF	TGCGCCAGCAGCTTGGCACAGATCTTCTCCTACAATGAGCAGTTCTTC
TRBV21-1	-	TRBJ1-5	15	-	CASSKSPRADQPQHF	TGTGCCAGCAGCAAATCTCCCAGAGCCGATCAGCCCCAGCATTTT
TRBV5-1	TRBD1	TRBJ1-1	17	-	CASSAGRHGQGNTEAFF	TGCGCCAGCAGCGCCGGACGGCACGGACAGGGGAACACTGAAGCTTTCTTT
TRBV5-4	TRBD2	TRBJ2-5	17	few	CASSSGTSGSSRETQYF	TGTGCCAGCAGCTCAGGGACTAGCGGGAGTTCCCGAGAGACCCAGTACTTC